Below are 23 T cell receptor beta chains sequenced from a single sample in a study of blood T cell repertoires in COVID-19. Measured with immunoSEQ multiplex PCR; TCRdb has only the in-frame clones, and not every one. Among 65,000 to 95,000 clones listed, around 91% were seen once. What was sequenced was peripheral blood. These receptors were obtained from a man in his 70s with active or convalescent COVID-19.

The gene calls are TRBV18 and TRBJ1-1, with TRBD1 as a possible D gene (5 bases). The CDR3 contains 14 residues. Germline CDR1 KGHSH, CDR2 LQKENI. Between the trimmed V and J ends, which lost 2 bases and 4 bases, there was a span of 11 bases. CDR3 sequence reads: CASSPLGGTTEAFF. The DNA for the CDR3 is TGTGCCAGCTCACCATTAGGAGGGACCACTGAAGCTTTCTTT.

The chain is built from TRBV6-5 and TRBJ1-1, with a tentative D call TRBD1 (6 bases). The CDR3 contains 12 residues. Germline V gene sequence: CDR1 MNHEY, CDR2 SVGAGI. V shed 7 bases and J shed 10 bases, with 16 bases lying between them. The CDR3 region is CASIETGSVAFF. The CDR3 coding sequence is TGTGCCAGCATCGAGACAGGTTCTGTAGCTTTCTTT.

V usage is TRBV28 and J usage is TRBJ1-3; TRBD1 agrees at 9 bases. The junction had 4 bases not matched to a gene; V was cut back by 4 bases and J by 0 bases. The CDR3 has 16 amino acids. Germline V gene sequence: CDR1 MDHEN, CDR2 SYDVKM. The CDR3 DNA reads as TGTGCCAGCAGTTCTGGACAGGGGCCCTCTGGAAACACCATATATTTT. It is translated as CASSSGQGPSGNTIYF. Complete variable domain (other parts from reference TRBV28 and TRBJ1-3): DVKVTQSSRYLVKRTGEKVFLECVQDMDHENMFWYRQDPGLGLRLIYFSYDVKMKEKGDIPEGYSVSREKKERFSLILESASTNQTSMYLCASSSGQGPSGNTIYFGEGSWLTVV.

This chain connects TRBV7-8 to TRBJ2-1, with 8 bases lining up with TRBD2. The CDR3 is 18 residues long. CDR1 is SGHVS and CDR2 is FQNEAQ in the germline V gene. The V and J ends lost 4 bases and 2 bases, in that order; junction bases with no gene match: 13. CDR3 nucleotide sequence: TGTGCCAGCAGCTCCACCGGCGGGGGGAAATCAACCTACAATGAGCAGTTCTTC. Encoded protein: CASSSTGGGKSTYNEQFF.

V and J are TRBV5-1 and TRBJ1-6; TRBD1 aligns across 9 bases. Per germline, CDR1 SGHRS and CDR2 YFSETQ. This CDR3 has 15 amino acids. V lost 6 bases, J lost 7 bases, and 8 bases stayed unmatched. This chain's CDR3 is CASTLQGAQNSPLHF. CDR3 bases: TGCGCCAGCACCCTACAGGGGGCCCAGAATTCACCCCTCCACTTT.

The chain recombines TRBV6-1 with TRBJ1-1; 8 bases match TRBD1. V lost 6 bases, J lost 5 bases, and 8 bases stayed unmatched. Germline V gives CDR1 MNHNS, CDR2 SASEGT. CDR3 size: 14 residues. The CDR3 nucleotides are TGTGCCAGCAGCCCCAGGGGGCTAGGGACTGAAGCTTTCTTT. As protein: CASSPRGLGTEAFF.

The rearrangement uses TRBV19 and TRBJ1-2; D ambiguous. This CDR3 contains 15 residues. Germline-derived CDR1 and CDR2 are LNHDA and SQIVND (reference sequence). Trimming took off 4 bases at V and 4 bases at J, with 16 bases between the two ends. The CDR3 region is CASSKGAGSAYGYTF. DNA for the CDR3: TGTGCCAGTAGTAAAGGAGCGGGGTCAGCCTATGGCTACACCTTC.

V and J are TRBV7-2 and TRBJ2-7, with 8 nucleotides matching TRBD1. Germline V gene data show CDR1 as SGHTA and CDR2 as FQGNSA. Trimming removed 5 bases from V and 0 bases from J; junction bases left unmatched: 6. The CDR3 runs to 15 residues. CDR3 nucleotides: TGTGCCAGCAGCATTTGGACAGGGAACTCCTACGAGCAGTACTTC. Translated, it gives CASSIWTGNSYEQYF.

The J gene is TRBJ2-5, the V gene TRBV7-2; TRBD2 agrees at 8 bases. Germline V gene data show CDR1 as SGHTA and CDR2 as FQGNSA. The CDR3 totals 15 residues. V lost 3 bases, J lost 5 bases, and 8 bases stayed unmatched. CDR3 residues: CASSFTAGDSETQYF. As DNA, the CDR3 is TGTGCCAGCAGCTTCACAGCGGGGGATTCGGAGACCCAGTACTTC.

V is TRBV18 and J is TRBJ1-6; 7 positions agree with TRBD1. Per the germline V gene, CDR1 is KGHSH and CDR2 is LQKENI. CDR3 length: 14 amino acids. V was clipped by 2 bases and J by 10 bases; unmatched bases: 5. The DNA of the CDR3 is TGTGCCAGCTCACCAGACAGGGTCAGGTCACCCCTCCACTTT. Translating it yields CASSPDRVRSPLHF.

The count of this clone is one. V gene TRBV7-9 combines with J gene TRBJ2-5; TRBD1 agrees at 10 bases. The CDR3 loop spans 14 amino acids. V gave up 3 bases and J gave up 5 bases; unmatched junction bases: 3. In germline, CDR1 is SEHNR, CDR2 FQNEAQ (reference sequence). Written as DNA, the CDR3 is TGTGCCAGCAGCTTGACAGGGGGCGGGGAGACCCAGTACTTC. It yields the protein CASSLTGGGETQYF.

The chain links TRBV24-1 to TRBJ1-2; D is undetermined. The CDR3 loop spans 12 amino acids. Deletions cut 8 bases from V and 5 bases from J, with 11 bases between. Germline V CDR1 and CDR2: KGHDR, SFDVKD. CDR3 sequence reads: CATTRRWYGYTF. In DNA, the CDR3 is TGTGCCACCACGAGGCGGTGGTATGGCTACACCTTC.

The V gene is TRBV29-1, the J gene TRBJ1-2, with a possible D match to TRBD1 (5 bases). CDR1 and CDR2 from the germline V gene are SQVTM and ANQGSEA. CDR3 length: 13 residues. V was cut by 0 bases and J by 3 bases, with 8 bases left in between. The CDR3 sequence is CSVEDGRDYGYTF. Here the CDR3 DNA reads TGCAGCGTTGAAGATGGCAGGGACTATGGCTACACCTTC.

This chain connects TRBV27 to TRBJ2-2; TRBD2 matches 9 bases. J gave up 3 bases and V 4 bases, and 12 bases lay outside the gene matches. From germline, CDR1 is MNHEY and CDR2 SMNVEV (reference sequence). CDR3 size: 18 residues. The CDR3 bases are TGTGCCAGCAGTTCCGACAGGGCTACTAGCGGGTACACCGGGGAGCTGTTTTTT. It is translated as CASSSDRATSGYTGELFF.

The rearrangement joins TRBV2 to TRBJ2-7; tentatively, D is TRBD2 (6 bases). The CDR3 consists of 14 residues. Trimming removed 0 bases at V and 7 bases at J, with 13 bases between. Germline V gene sequence: CDR1 SNHLY, CDR2 FYNNEI. In DNA, the CDR3 is TGTGCCAGCAGTGAAGCGCGTAGCGCGGGGGAGCAGTACTTC. Protein product: CASSEARSAGEQYF. Drawing the rest from reference TRBV2 and TRBJ2-7, the complete variable domain is EPEVTQTPSHQVTQMGQEVILRCVPISNHLYFYWYRQILGQKVEFLVSFYNNEISEKSEIFDDQFSVERPDGSNFTLKIRSTKLEDSAMYFCASSEARSAGEQYFGPGTRLTVT.

The V and J genes are TRBV30 and TRBJ1-2; 7 nucleotides line up with TRBD1. CDR3 length equals 12 residues. Germline V CDR1 and CDR2: GTSNPN, SVGIG (reference sequence). Losses at the gene ends were 4 bases for V and 10 bases for J; bases not matched to a gene: 9. CDR3 protein: CAWIQGQSLYTF. DNA for the CDR3: TGTGCCTGGATACAGGGGCAATCTCTCTACACCTTC.

The rearrangement uses TRBV5-1 and TRBJ2-3, with D tentatively TRBD2 (5 bases). Germline V gene lookup returns CDR1 SGHRS and CDR2 YFSETQ. V was clipped by 4 bases and J by 0 bases, with 15 bases between them. The CDR3 length is 16 residues. The CDR3 reads CASSIPVGRSTDTQYF. In nucleotides, the CDR3 is TGCGCCAGCAGCATTCCGGTGGGGAGAAGCACAGATACGCAGTATTTT.

This clone has just one count. V gene TRBV5-1 combines with J gene TRBJ2-5, with 7 bases aligning to TRBD1. The V gene's germline CDR1 is SGHRS and CDR2 YFSETQ. CDR3 length equals 14 residues. V lost 0 bases and J lost 3; bases outside the gene matches: 2. The CDR3 DNA is TGCGCCAGCAGCTTGGAGGGGGCAAAAGAGACCCAGTACTTC. It translates to CASSLEGAKETQYF.

J is TRBJ2-1 and V is TRBV5-4; possible D gene TRBD2, 5 bases. The CDR3 consists of 16 residues. V lost 6 bases and J lost 0, with 16 bases in between. Germline V gene data show CDR1 as SGHNT and CDR2 as YYREEE (reference sequence). CDR3 protein: CASTRGLGSSYNEQFF. Written as DNA, the CDR3 is TGTGCCAGCACCCGAGGGTTGGGTAGCTCCTACAATGAGCAGTTCTTC.

This chain connects TRBV30 to TRBJ2-3; possibly TRBD2 for D (5 bases). This CDR3 is built from 12 residues. Germline V gives CDR1 GTSNPN, CDR2 SVGIG (reference sequence). V was pared by 6 bases and J by 6 bases, with 13 bases between. This CDR3 is CACLATADTQYF. DNA for the CDR3: TGTGCCTGTCTAGCTACAGCTGATACGCAGTATTTT.

This clone was seen only once. The genes are TRBV24-1 and TRBJ2-7; 9 bases line up with TRBD1. Germline CDR1 and CDR2: KGHDR and SFDVKD. The trim removed 2 bases at V and 6 bases at J, leaving 4 bases unmatched. The CDR3 totals 14 residues. CDR3 region: CATSDSGTGSEQYF. The CDR3 nucleotides are TGTGCCACCAGTGATTCCGGGACAGGGTCCGAGCAGTACTTC.

J is TRBJ1-6 and V is TRBV6-5, with 7 bases aligning to TRBD1. Germline CDR1 and CDR2: MNHEY and SVGAGI. The CDR3 has 13 residues. The ends lost 4 bases at V and 11 bases at J; junction bases unmatched: 5. The CDR3 bases are TGTGCCAGCAGTTTCGGGACAGTTGCACCCCTCCACTTT. Amino acids: CASSFGTVAPLHF.

This clone is a singleton in its sample. The rearrangement uses TRBV10-3 and TRBJ2-2; 9 nucleotides agree with TRBD1. The CDR3 length is 14 residues. V lost 6 bases and J lost 6; bases outside the gene matches: 5. The germline gives CDR1 ENHRY, CDR2 SYGVKD. CDR3: CAIRPGQGAGELFF. DNA for the CDR3: TGTGCCATCAGGCCGGGACAGGGCGCCGGGGAGCTGTTTTTT.